The sequence of this T cell receptor (beta chain) was determined in a study of monozygotic twins with inflammatory bowel disease. Notes on the study in general: The study found lower TCRbeta diversity (inverse Simpson) in IBD patients than in healthy co-twins. The data did not back a single strong IBD-associated clonotype or signal.

No DNA is given; TCRdb re-called the 5' RACE reads and lists each CDR3 protein once. The sample includes roughly 320,000 distinct CDR3 sequences. Turning to this clonotype: Its antigen is not identified.

The CDR3 is 13 residues long. Germline V gene lookup returns CDR1 SGHNT and CDR2 YYREEE (reference sequence). This TCR was sampled from a human donor with ulcerative colitis or Crohn's disease, or a healthy co-twin of an affected twin (not recorded which). The specimen sequenced was blood. The genes are TRBV5-4 and TRBJ2-1; there is no DNA to check the TCRdb D call of TRBD1. CDR3 sequence: CASSAGHLNEQFF. The variable domain in full, completed from reference TRBV5-4 and TRBJ2-1, reads ETGVTQSPTHLIKTRGQQVTLRCSSQSGHNTVSWYQQALGQGPQFIFQYYREEENGRGNFPPRFSGLQFPNYSSELNVNALELDDSALYLCASSAGHLNEQFFGPGTRLTVL.